This T cell receptor beta chain originates from a study of blood T cell repertoires in COVID-19. Study summary: Samples representing acute and convalescent COVID-19 were sourced from the United States, Italy and Spain.

Sequencing used immunoSEQ multiplex PCR; TCRdb keeps in-frame clones, though not all of them. The sample consists of roughly 110,000 clones, 82% of them appearing once. CDR3 length: 15 residues. The germline V and J ends were trimmed by 1 base and 4 bases, with 17 bases remaining between them. Germline CDR1 reads GTSNPN; CDR2 reads SVGIG (reference sequence). In its sample, this clone was seen a few times. The sequenced sample consisted of peripheral blood. The chain is built from TRBV30 and TRBJ2-7; D remains ambiguous. This clonotype was sampled from a man between 70 and 80 years old with acute or convalescent COVID-19. As DNA, the CDR3 is TGTGCCTGGAGTGGTTTGCCTAGTAACGGGTACGAGCAGTACTTC. Protein sequence: CAWSGLPSNGYEQYF.